A selection of T cell receptor beta chains follows, all from one sample in a study of T cell responses to AZD1222 COVID-19 vaccine. Generated by immunoSEQ multiplex PCR, the TCRdb table keeps only in-frame clones and is missing some. The sample records about 130,000 clones, 90% to 95% being singletons. The material sequenced was peripheral blood, taken on day 0 of AZD1222 vaccination. Receptors originate from an adult in good health. Both conserved end residues are part of each CDR3. A D gene is named only where the DNA matches it firmly. Size is stated for part of the rows, as once, few or many counts, or as a class when the clone is expanded.

cdr3_aa cdr3_nt j_call d_call v_call clone_size
CASSFDRSNTGELFF TGTGCCAGCAGCTTCGACAGGTCGAACACCGGGGAGCTGTTTTTT TRBJ2-2 NA TRBV7-7 NA
CASSIDAEASNQPQHF TGTGCCAGTAGTATAGACGCCGAGGCATCAAATCAGCCCCAGCATTTT TRBJ1-5 NA TRBV19 NA
CASSLVGGANTGELFF TGTGCCAGCAGCTTAGTTGGGGGTGCGAACACCGGGGAGCTGTTTTTT TRBJ2-2 NA TRBV7-2 NA
CASSQRNNQPQHF TGCGCCAGCAGCCAGCGGAACAATCAGCCCCAGCATTTT TRBJ1-5 NA TRBV4-1 once
CAISDGTGSTDTQYF TGTGCCATCAGTGATGGGACAGGAAGCACAGATACGCAGTATTTT TRBJ2-3 TRBD1 TRBV10-3 once
CASTTLDRNTEAFF TGTGCCAGCACTACCCTCGACAGGAACACTGAAGCTTTCTTT TRBJ1-1 NA TRBV6-5 NA
CASSRDTSYEQYF TGTGCCAGCAGCCGGGACACATCCTACGAGCAGTACTTC TRBJ2-7 NA TRBV27 NA
CASSLEGVRLGQETQYF TGCGCCAGCAGCTTAGAGGGTGTTCGTCTAGGCCAAGAGACCCAGTACTTC TRBJ2-5 NA TRBV5-1 NA
CASSLARGWADTQYF TGTGCCAGCAGCTTGGCCAGAGGGTGGGCAGATACGCAGTATTTT TRBJ2-3 NA TRBV5-4 NA
CASTPDTGWYEQYF TGCGCCAGCACTCCGGACACTGGGTGGTACGAGCAGTACTTC TRBJ2-7 NA TRBV5-1 NA
CASRDGQGYSQPQHF TGTGCCAGCAGAGATGGACAGGGGTACAGTCAGCCCCAGCATTTT TRBJ1-5 TRBD1 TRBV28 NA
CASTLLTGVGTEAFF TGTGCCAGCACGCTTCTTACCGGGGTCGGCACTGAAGCTTTCTTT TRBJ1-1 NA TRBV21-1 NA
CATSGQTSGANVLTF TGTGCCACCTCCGGTCAGACCTCTGGGGCCAACGTCCTGACTTTC TRBJ2-6 NA TRBV10-3 NA
CASRNWDSEKLFF TGTGCCAGCAGAAATTGGGACAGCGAAAAACTGTTTTTT TRBJ1-4 TRBD1 TRBV12-3/TRBV12-4 NA
CASMRGGAEQFF TGTGCCAGCATGCGGGGAGGGGCTGAGCAGTTCTTC TRBJ2-1 TRBD2 TRBV5-8 once
CAISGGANTGELFF TGTGCCATCAGTGGTGGGGCGAACACCGGGGAGCTGTTTTTT TRBJ2-2 NA TRBV10-3 NA
CASSPLGSGVRDIQYF TGCGCCAGCAGCCCCCTGGGTAGCGGGGTTCGTGACATTCAGTACTTC TRBJ2-4 TRBD2 TRBV4-1 NA
CSANGARQQYF TGCAGTGCTAATGGAGCCAGACAGCAGTACTTC TRBJ2-7 NA TRBV20-1 NA
CATLTASDLDTGELFF TGTGCCACCCTTACTGCGAGTGACCTTGACACCGGGGAGCTGTTTTTT TRBJ2-2 NA TRBV28 NA
CASGGNTIYF TGTGCCTCAGGGGGAAACACCATATATTTT TRBJ1-3 NA TRBV30 NA
CASSGGLEGAGTEAFF TGCGCCAGCAGCGGGGGCCTCGAAGGGGCGGGCACTGAAGCTTTCTTT TRBJ1-1 NA TRBV5-1 NA
CASSASGVVYQETQYF TGTGCCAGCAGCGCTAGCGGGGTGGTTTACCAAGAGACCCAGTACTTC TRBJ2-5 NA TRBV21-1 NA
CASTGLGNYGYTF TGTGCCAGTACGGGGTTGGGTAACTATGGCTACACCTTC TRBJ1-2 NA TRBV5-4 once
CAISESPTGVIYGYTF TGTGCCATCAGTGAGTCGCCGACAGGGGTTATCTATGGCTACACCTTC TRBJ1-2 TRBD1 TRBV10-3 NA
CASSPSTGRFTEAFF TGTGCCAGCAGCCCCTCGACAGGGAGGTTCACTGAAGCTTTCTTT TRBJ1-1 TRBD1 TRBV11-1 NA
CASSLPSWNYGYTF TGCGCCAGCAGCTTGCCGTCCTGGAACTATGGCTACACCTTC TRBJ1-2 NA TRBV5-1 NA
CASSYYGRGTEAFF TGTGCCAGCAGTTACTATGGCAGGGGGACTGAAGCTTTCTTT TRBJ1-1 TRBD1 TRBV6-5 once
CATSNGLSSTEAFF TGTGCCACCAGTAACGGGCTTTCGAGTACTGAAGCTTTCTTT TRBJ1-1 NA TRBV24-1 once
CATSDGSNLRTDTQYF TGTGCCACCAGTGATGGGTCAAACTTGCGCACAGATACGCAGTATTTT TRBJ2-3 NA TRBV24-1 NA
CAWSLGKHTIYF TGTGCCTGGAGTTTGGGGAAGCACACCATATATTTT TRBJ1-3 NA TRBV30 NA
CASSYERGGHNEQFF TGTGCCAGCAGTTATGAGCGGGGGGGGCACAATGAGCAGTTCTTC TRBJ2-1 TRBD2 TRBV6-6 NA
CASSPGQTTYGYTF TGTGCCAGCAGTCCGGGACAGACTACCTATGGCTACACCTTC TRBJ1-2 TRBD1 TRBV6-2/TRBV6-3 NA
CASGLVTGTVNSPLHF TGTGCTAGTGGTTTGGTAACAGGGACGGTAAATTCACCCCTCCACTTT TRBJ1-6 NA TRBV12-5 NA
CASSQDKRDHLDATGELFF TGTGCCAGCAGCCAAGATAAGAGGGACCACCTAGACGCCACCGGGGAGCTGTTTTTT TRBJ2-2 NA TRBV4-2 NA
CASTGPLGTGELFF TGTGCCAGCACCGGGCCCCTGGGCACCGGGGAGCTGTTTTTT TRBJ2-2 NA TRBV28 NA
CASRSPPSGNTIYF TGTGCCAGCAGGTCCCCCCCGTCTGGAAACACCATATATTTT TRBJ1-3 NA TRBV6-5 NA
CASSLRQGFNSPLHF TGTGCCAGCAGTTTGCGACAGGGCTTTAATTCACCCCTCCACTTT TRBJ1-6 TRBD1 TRBV28 NA
CASSPVRGGYTF TGTGCCAGCAGCCCGGTCAGGGGTGGCTACACCTTC TRBJ1-2 NA TRBV12-3/TRBV12-4 NA
CATTHLRDPYEQYF TGTGCCACCACACATCTCAGGGACCCCTACGAGCAGTACTTC TRBJ2-7 NA TRBV6-6 NA
CATGGGRSGYTF TGTGCCACCGGAGGTGGGCGCTCCGGCTACACCTTC TRBJ1-2 NA TRBV10-3 NA